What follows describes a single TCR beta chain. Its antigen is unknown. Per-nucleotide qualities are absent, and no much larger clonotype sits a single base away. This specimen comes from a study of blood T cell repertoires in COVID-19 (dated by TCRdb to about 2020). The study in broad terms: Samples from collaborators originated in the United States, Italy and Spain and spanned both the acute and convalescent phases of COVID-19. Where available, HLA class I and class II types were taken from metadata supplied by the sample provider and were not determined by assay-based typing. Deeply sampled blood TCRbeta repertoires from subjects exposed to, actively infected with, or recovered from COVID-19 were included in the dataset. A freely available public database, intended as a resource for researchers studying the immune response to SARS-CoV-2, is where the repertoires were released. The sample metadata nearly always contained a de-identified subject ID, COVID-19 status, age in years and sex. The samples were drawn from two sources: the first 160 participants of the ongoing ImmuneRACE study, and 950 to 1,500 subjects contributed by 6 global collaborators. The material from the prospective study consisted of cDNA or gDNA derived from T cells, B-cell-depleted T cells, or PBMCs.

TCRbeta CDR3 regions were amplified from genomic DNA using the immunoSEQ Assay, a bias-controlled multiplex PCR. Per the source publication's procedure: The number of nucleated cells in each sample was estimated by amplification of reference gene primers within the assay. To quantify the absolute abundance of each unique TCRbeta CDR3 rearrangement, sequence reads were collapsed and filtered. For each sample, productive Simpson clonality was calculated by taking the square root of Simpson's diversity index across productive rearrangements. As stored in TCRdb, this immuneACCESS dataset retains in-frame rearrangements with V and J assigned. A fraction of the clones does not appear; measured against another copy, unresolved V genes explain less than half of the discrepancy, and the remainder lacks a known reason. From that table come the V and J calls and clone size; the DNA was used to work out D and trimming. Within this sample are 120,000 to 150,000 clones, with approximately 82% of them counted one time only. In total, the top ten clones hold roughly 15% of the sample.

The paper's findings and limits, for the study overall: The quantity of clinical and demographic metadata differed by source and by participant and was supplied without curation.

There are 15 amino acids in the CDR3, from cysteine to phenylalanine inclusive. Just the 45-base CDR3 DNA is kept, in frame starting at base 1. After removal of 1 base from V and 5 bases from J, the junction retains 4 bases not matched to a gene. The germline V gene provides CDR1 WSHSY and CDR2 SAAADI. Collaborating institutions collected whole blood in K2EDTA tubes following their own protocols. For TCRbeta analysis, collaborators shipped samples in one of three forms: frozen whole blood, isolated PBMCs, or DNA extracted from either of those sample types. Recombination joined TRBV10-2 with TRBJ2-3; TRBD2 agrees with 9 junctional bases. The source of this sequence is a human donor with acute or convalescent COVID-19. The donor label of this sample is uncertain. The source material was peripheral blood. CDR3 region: CASSELGLAKDTQYF. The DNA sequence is TGCGCCAGCAGTGAGTTGGGACTAGCCAAAGATACGCAGTATTTT.